Presented here are 17 T cell receptor beta chains from one specimen sequenced in a study of OX40 agonist ivuxolimab in advanced cancers. Sequencing was performed with immunoSEQ multiplex PCR; in TCRdb, only in-frame clones are kept and a portion is missing. This sample has about 61,000 clones, with approximately 89% found just once. The sequences come from CD4+ or CD8+ T cells sorted from blood, collected in a trial of the OX40 agonist ivuxolimab. The origin of the receptors is an adult with an advanced solid tumor such as melanoma, head and neck, liver or kidney cancer.

This rearrangement joins TRBV28 to TRBJ1-1, with D tentatively TRBD1 (5 bases). Germline V gives CDR1 MDHEN, CDR2 SYDVKM. V dropped 6 bases and J dropped 0 bases, with 11 bases sitting between them. This CDR3 spans 14 amino acids. The CDR3 loop is CASRPGLLNTEAFF. CDR3 nucleotides: TGTGCCAGCAGGCCGGGACTTCTGAACACTGAAGCTTTCTTT.

The V gene is TRBV4-1, the J gene TRBJ2-5; D could derive from TRBD1 or TRBD2 (5 bases each). Trimming took off 1 base at V and 5 bases at J, with 8 bases between the two ends. This CDR3 is built from 13 residues. Germline-derived CDR1 and CDR2 are MGHRA and YSYEKL. The CDR3 loop is CASSQGGMETQYF. CDR3 in DNA: TGCGCCAGCAGCCAAGGGGGGATGGAGACCCAGTACTTC.

This chain connects TRBV7-6 to TRBJ2-2; TRBD2 matches 13 bases. The CDR3 has 18 residues. J lost 4 bases, V lost 3 bases, and 8 bases had no gene match. Germline V gene sequence: CDR1 SGHVS, CDR2 FNYEAQ. As DNA, the CDR3 is TGTGCCAGCAGCTTGGGGGGACTAGCGGGGAAAGGCACCGGGGAGCTGTTTTTT. The encoded protein is CASSLGGLAGKGTGELFF.

The chain has TRBV11-2 and TRBJ2-2; unclear D gene. The CDR3 covers 15 residues. V was cut by 2 bases and J by 1 base, with 8 bases left in between. Germline assignment: CDR1 SGHAT and CDR2 FQNNGV. This chain's CDR3 is CASSLSAVNTGELFF. The CDR3 DNA reads TGTGCCAGCAGCTTATCTGCAGTGAACACCGGGGAGCTGTTTTTT.

The V gene is TRBV29-1, the J gene TRBJ1-2; D not resolved. This CDR3 has 11 amino acids. V lost 7 bases and J lost 4, with 10 bases in between. Germline V gene sequence: CDR1 SQVTM, CDR2 ANQGSEA. CDR3 in DNA: TGCAGCGCCGCGGAGAGCTATGGCTACACCTTC. Translating gives CSAAESYGYTF. Full variable domain (outside the CDR3, taken from reference TRBV29-1 and TRBJ1-2): SAVISQKPSRDICQRGTSLTIQCQVDSQVTMMFWYRQQPGQSLTLIATANQGSEATYESGFVIDKFPISRPNLTFSTLTVSNMSPEDSSIYLCSAAESYGYTFGSGTRLTVV.

The chain is built from TRBV4-1 and TRBJ2-1, with 10 bases aligning to TRBD1. In germline, CDR1 is MGHRA, CDR2 YSYEKL. This CDR3 region has 16 residues. V trimming: 4 bases; J trimming: 6 bases; junction bases outside the gene matches: 9. In DNA form, the CDR3 reads TGCGCCAGCAGCCTACTGACAGGGGGCGCAACCAATGAGCAGTTCTTC. The encoded protein is CASSLLTGGATNEQFF.

V gene TRBV7-9 combines with J gene TRBJ1-3, with D unclear. The CDR3 runs 12 residues. The V end was cut by 5 bases, the J end by 4 bases, with 6 bases between. The germline V gene encodes CDR1 SEHNR and CDR2 FQNEAQ (reference sequence). DNA for the CDR3: TGTGCCAGCAGCCGAGGGGGAAACACCATATATTTT. Translated: CASSRGGNTIYF.

This sequence joins TRBV5-1 and TRBJ1-2, with a weak D call TRBD1 (6 bases). There are 14 residues in the CDR3. Looked up from germline, CDR1 is SGHRS and CDR2 is YFSETQ. Between the trimmed V and J ends, which lost 9 bases and 7 bases, there was a span of 22 bases. The CDR3 protein is CANDTFQGQCGYTF. CDR3 sequence (DNA): TGCGCCAATGACACATTCCAGGGGCAATGTGGCTACACCTTC.

This chain connects TRBV4-1 to TRBJ1-5; 7 positions agree with TRBD1. Germline CDR1 reads MGHRA; CDR2 reads YSYEKL. V gave up 2 bases and J gave up 4 bases; unmatched junction bases: 5. The CDR3 has 15 amino acids. The CDR3 loop is CASSQWPGGNQPQHF. As DNA, the CDR3 is TGCGCCAGCAGCCAATGGCCAGGGGGGAATCAGCCCCAGCATTTT.

The genes are TRBV6-1 and TRBJ1-1; tentative D call: TRBD1 (5 bases). Germline V lookup: CDR1 MNHNS, CDR2 SASEGT. CDR3 length: 15 residues. Trimming shortened V by 3 bases and J by 1 base, and 12 bases separated the two germline ends. CDR3 DNA: TGTGCCAGCAGTGAGATGAGGACACAGAACACTGAAGCTTTCTTT. This sequence encodes CASSEMRTQNTEAFF.

The CDR3, as DNA: TGTGCCAGTATGCAGTTGAACACTGAAGCTTTCTTT. Its translation: CASMQLNTEAFF. The J gene is TRBJ1-1, the V gene TRBV19; D not certain. V shed 7 bases and J shed 0 bases, with 6 bases lying between them. Looked up from germline, CDR1 is LNHDA and CDR2 is SQIVND (reference sequence). CDR3 length equals 12 residues.

The V and J genes are TRBV6-1 and TRBJ1-5; D gene uncertain. Germline lookup yields CDR1 MNHNS and CDR2 SASEGT. This CDR3 region has 14 residues. Trimming pared 5 bases from V and 0 bases from J, leaving 8 bases between. This chain's CDR3 is CASSKTDSNQPQHF. The CDR3 nucleotides are TGTGCCAGCAGTAAAACAGATAGCAATCAGCCCCAGCATTTT.

This clone is a singleton in its sample. This chain links TRBV11-1 with TRBJ1-4; D may be TRBD1 (6 bases). Germline CDR1 reads SGHAT; CDR2 reads FQDESV (reference sequence). This CDR3 contains 16 residues. V was trimmed by 5 bases and J by 3 bases, leaving 16 bases between them. DNA for the CDR3: TGTGCCAGCAGCGAACTTTGGACAGCAGCTAATGAAAAACTGTTTTTT. Protein: CASSELWTAANEKLFF.

The chain uses TRBV7-2 and TRBJ2-1; 8 nucleotides line up with TRBD2. Per germline, CDR1 SGHTA and CDR2 FQGNSA. This CDR3 is built from 16 residues. The V and J ends lost 1 base and 3 bases, in that order; junction bases with no gene match: 5. CDR3 coding DNA: TGTGCCAGCAGCTTAGGACTAGCGACCCGCTACAATGAGCAGTTCTTC. Translating it yields CASSLGLATRYNEQFF.

The chain carries TRBV10-2 and TRBJ2-2; TRBD2 matches 9 bases. This CDR3 comprises 18 residues. V shed 4 bases and J 3 bases; nucleotides not matched to a gene: 12. CDR1 WSHSY and CDR2 SAAADI come from the germline V gene. The CDR3 DNA reads as TGCGCCAGCAGTGGTAGTAGCGGGGGCATTGATTACACCGGGGAGCTGTTTTTT. Translation gives CASSGSSGGIDYTGELFF.

The genes are TRBV6-4 and TRBJ1-2; D call uncertain. The CDR3 consists of 13 residues. The V gene's germline CDR1 is MRHNA and CDR2 SNTAGT. Trimming took off 4 bases at V and 6 bases at J, with 12 bases between the two ends. The DNA for the CDR3 is TGTGCCAGCAGTGGAACATTCTCGGATGGCTACACCTTC. This sequence encodes CASSGTFSDGYTF.

J is TRBJ2-1 and V is TRBV7-9; D is uncertain. CDR3 length equals 17 residues. Germline CDR1 SEHNR, CDR2 FQNEAQ (reference sequence). Trimming pared 1 base from V and 0 bases from J, leaving 13 bases between. DNA for the CDR3: TGTGCCAGCAGCTTAGAACTGTGGGCGAGCTCCTACAATGAGCAGTTCTTC. It encodes CASSLELWASSYNEQFF.